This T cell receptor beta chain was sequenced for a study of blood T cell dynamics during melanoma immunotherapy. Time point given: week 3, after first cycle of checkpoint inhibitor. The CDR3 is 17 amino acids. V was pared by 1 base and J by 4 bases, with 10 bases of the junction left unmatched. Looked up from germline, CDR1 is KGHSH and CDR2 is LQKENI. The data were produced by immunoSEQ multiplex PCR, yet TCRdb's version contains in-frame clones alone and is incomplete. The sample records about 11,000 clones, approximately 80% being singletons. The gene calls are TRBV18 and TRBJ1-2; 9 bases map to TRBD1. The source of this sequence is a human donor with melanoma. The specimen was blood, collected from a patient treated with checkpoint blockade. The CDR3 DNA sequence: TGTGCCAGCTCACCACAGAGCGGACAGGGGTCGGGCTATGGCTACACCTTC. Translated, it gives CASSPQSGQGSGYGYTF.